These 29 T cell receptor beta chains were all obtained from the same sample, sequenced in a study of naive and memory T cell subsets. Treatment in this sample: skin biopsy from PPD injection site in Mantoux-positive individual. TCR cDNA received a 3' ligated oligonucleotide that carried a UMI. Four PCR rounds used nested alpha and beta constant region primers plus the SP2 primer. In TCRdb, the UMI-ligation and nested PCR reads were re-called with MiXCR into one record per CDR3 protein. The sample contains about 37,000 distinct CDR3 sequences, 11% of which appear only once. Material: skin, obtained from a tuberculin skin test site. Receptors originate from an adult in good health.

Regarding this clonotype: This sequence may be a read error, since a much larger clone differs from it by one base. The CDR3 is CASSPHGRWDAFF. DNA of the CDR3: TGTGCCAGCAGTCCCCACGGCCGATGGGACGCTTTCTTT. The chain couples TRBV12-3 or TRBV12-4 to TRBJ1-1, with D perhaps matching TRBD1 (5 bases). V lost 5 bases to trimming and J lost 11 bases, with 18 bases between them. The CDR3 loop spans 13 amino acids.

In this sample, this clonotype turned up many times. V gene TRBV20-1 combines with J gene TRBJ2-3, with 8 nucleotides matching TRBD2. This CDR3 is 14 amino acids long. Trimming took 2 bases from V and 3 from J; bases not matched to a gene: 4. Germline CDR1 is DFQATT and CDR2 is SNEGSKA (reference sequence). CDR3 bases: TGCAGTGCTAGATTGCGGGGGGCAACAGATACGCAGTATTTT. Translated, it gives CSARLRGATDTQYF.

V gene TRBV30 combines with J gene TRBJ1-5; D not certain. There are 11 residues in the CDR3. Looked up from germline, CDR1 is GTSNPN and CDR2 is SVGIG (reference sequence). Trimming removed 5 bases from V and 4 bases from J, with 6 bases in between. The CDR3 bases are TGTGCCTGGGGAATAAATCAGCCCCAGCATTTT. It encodes CAWGINQPQHF.

This clonotype was seen ten or more times. The chain employs TRBV28 and TRBJ2-7; tentative D call: TRBD1 (6 bases). The CDR3 totals 18 residues. The germline V and J ends were trimmed by 3 bases and 2 bases, with 23 bases remaining between them. Germline CDR1 and CDR2: MDHEN and SYDVKM. CDR3 sequence: CASSFVGGPIQGTYEQYF. The DNA of the CDR3 is TGTGCCAGCAGTTTCGTTGGGGGTCCTATACAGGGAACCTACGAGCAGTACTTC.

This clonotype appeared many times. The chain joins TRBV28 to TRBJ2-7; D is unclear. V lost 5 bases, J lost 3 bases, and 14 bases lay in between. The germline gives CDR1 MDHEN, CDR2 SYDVKM. The CDR3 has 14 residues. CDR3 in DNA: TGTGCCAGCAGTGGGTCCCTGAGCCTCTACGAGCAGTACTTC. This translates into CASSGSLSLYEQYF.

There are many counts of this clonotype. The chain is built from TRBV6-5 and TRBJ2-7, with D possibly matching TRBD2 (6 bases). Germline V gives CDR1 MNHEY, CDR2 SVGAGI. The CDR3 runs to 14 residues. V was cut by 2 bases and J by 2 bases, with 10 bases left in between. CDR3 region: CASSYGGMAYEQYF. CDR3 coding DNA: TGTGCCAGCAGTTACGGGGGGATGGCCTACGAGCAGTACTTC.

As regards this clonotype: One end of the junction does not line up with germline, which may come from a read error. The chain joins TRBV6-6 to TRBJ2-5; 13 nucleotides line up with TRBD2. There are 18 residues in the CDR3. Germline lookup yields CDR1 MNHNY and CDR2 SVGAGI (reference sequence). CDR3 DNA: TGTGCCAGCAGTTACGGGCGGACTAGCGGGAGATACCAAGAGACCCGGTACTTC. It encodes CASSYGRTSGRYQETRYF.

The chain links TRBV7-9 to TRBJ2-5, with D unclear. Per germline, CDR1 SEHNR and CDR2 FQNEAQ (reference sequence). Trimming took 5 bases from V and 2 from J, leaving 6 bases between them. CDR3 length: 12 residues. The CDR3 DNA sequence: TGTGCCAGCAGCCACGGTCAAGAGACCCAGTACTTC. Its translation: CASSHGQETQYF.

The V gene is TRBV6-2 or TRBV6-3, the J gene TRBJ2-7; 9 nucleotides match TRBD1. Germline assignment: CDR1 MNHEY and CDR2 SVGEGT. With V trimmed by 5 bases and J by 1 base, 12 bases remained unmatched. CDR3 size: 17 residues. This CDR3 is CASSKPWTGAESYEQYF. CDR3 bases: TGTGCCAGCAGTAAGCCCTGGACAGGGGCGGAATCCTACGAGCAGTACTTC.

This clonotype has a handful of counts. The chain carries TRBV20-1 and TRBJ1-3; a weak D match, TRBD1 (5 bases). This CDR3 region has 17 residues. CDR1 is DFQATT and CDR2 is SNEGSKA in the germline V gene (reference sequence). Trimming removed 6 bases from V and 2 bases from J, with 23 bases in between. The CDR3 region has the DNA TGCAGTGCGTCCGGGACTCTCTCTAGTTTGGCTGGAAACACCATATATTTT. It specifies CSASGTLSSLAGNTIYF.

This clonotype is termed medium-sized. This chain uses TRBV3-1 with TRBJ2-2; D is uncertain. The V end lost 1 base, the J end lost 4 bases, and 13 bases lay between the germline ends. CDR1 and CDR2 (germline): LGHDT, YNNKEL (reference sequence). CDR3 length equals 16 residues. The CDR3 reads CASSQGFGRSTGELFF. The CDR3 DNA follows: TGTGCCAGCAGCCAAGGCTTTGGAAGGAGCACCGGGGAGCTGTTTTTT.

The chain is built from TRBV7-9 and TRBJ1-2; no definite D call. Germline-derived CDR1 and CDR2 are SEHNR and FQNEAQ (reference sequence). Trimming took off 7 bases at V and 2 bases at J, with 14 bases between the two ends. The CDR3 covers 14 residues. CDR3 region: CASIRGAANYGYTF. For the CDR3, the DNA is TGTGCCAGCATCCGAGGAGCGGCCAACTATGGCTACACCTTC.

This clonotype was detected ten times or more. One end of the junction is discordant with germline, which a read error may explain. The V call is TRBV20-1, the J call TRBJ2-4; 7 bases line up with TRBD2. Per germline, CDR1 DFQATT and CDR2 SNEGSKA (reference sequence). This CDR3 has 14 residues. CDR3 residues: CSANGAGAQNIQYF. In DNA form, the CDR3 reads TGCAGTGCTAATGGGGCGGGAGCCCAAAACATTCAGTACTTC.

CDR3 sequence: CASSSLTTGQGSRAGELFF. The CDR3 coding sequence is TGTGCCAGCAGTTCCCTAACCACGGGACAGGGCTCCAGGGCCGGGGAGCTGTTTTTT. This chain joins TRBV27 and TRBJ2-2; 9 bases agree with TRBD1. The CDR3 contains 19 residues. Germline V gene lookup returns CDR1 MNHEY and CDR2 SMNVEV (reference sequence). The V and J ends lost 4 bases and 6 bases, in that order; junction bases with no gene match: 18.

This chain links TRBV29-1 with TRBJ1-2; the D is unclear. CDR3 length: 12 residues. The germline V and J ends were trimmed by 6 bases and 4 bases, with 12 bases remaining between them. Looked up from germline, CDR1 is SQVTM and CDR2 is ANQGSEA. CDR3 sequence: CSVIGPTYGYTF. The CDR3 region has the DNA TGCAGCGTAATCGGACCGACCTATGGCTACACCTTC.

This clonotype was observed many times. J is TRBJ1-2 and V is TRBV12-3 or TRBV12-4; TRBD1 matches 8 bases. The V and J ends lost 6 bases and 5 bases, in that order; junction bases with no gene match: 11. This CDR3 has 15 residues. CDR3 bases: TGTGCCAGCAGCCTCCAAGACAGGGGTCGATATGGCTACACCTTC. Encoded protein: CASSLQDRGRYGYTF.

This clonotype occurred many times. The chain joins TRBV6-5 to TRBJ2-1; D gene ambiguous. CDR1 is MNHEY and CDR2 is SVGAGI in the germline V gene. CDR3 size: 11 residues. V was clipped by 6 bases and J by 5 bases, with 5 bases between them. CDR3: CASRGNNEQFF. The DNA for the CDR3 is TGTGCCAGCAGAGGTAACAATGAGCAGTTCTTC.

This clonotype was detected a few times. The rearrangement joins TRBV20-1 to TRBJ2-7, with a tentative D call TRBD1 (5 bases). Germline V gene lookup returns CDR1 DFQATT and CDR2 SNEGSKA (reference sequence). The CDR3 is 14 residues long. Between the trimmed V and J ends, which lost 3 bases and 2 bases, there was a span of 14 bases. The DNA for the CDR3 is TGCAGTGCTAGGTGGCAGGGAAGCCCCTACGAGCAGTACTTC. Translated, it gives CSARWQGSPYEQYF.

This clonotype was counted between two and nine times. The chain links TRBV19 to TRBJ2-1; D unclear. CDR1 is LNHDA, CDR2 SQIVND, per germline (reference sequence). There are 16 residues in the CDR3. Trimming took 7 bases from V and 0 from J, leaving 16 bases between them. The CDR3, as DNA: TGTGCCAGTACCCGCTTCGTCAGGAGCTCCTACAATGAGCAGTTCTTC. This sequence encodes CASTRFVRSSYNEQFF.

Written as DNA, the CDR3 is TGTGCCAGCAGCTTAGATTTGACCTTCCCCTACAATGAGCAGTTCTTC. Translation gives CASSLDLTFPYNEQFF. This sequence joins TRBV11-2 and TRBJ2-1; D call uncertain. Trimming cost V 0 bases and J 2 bases, with 11 bases left between them. The CDR3 is 16 amino acids. CDR1 is SGHAT and CDR2 is FQNNGV in the germline V gene.

The chain recombines TRBV30 with TRBJ2-1; 8 positions agree with TRBD2. The CDR3 is made up of 13 amino acids. The ends lost 4 bases at V and 7 bases at J; junction bases unmatched: 6. Per germline, CDR1 GTSNPN and CDR2 SVGIG (reference sequence). CDR3 sequence: CAWTAGGSNEQFF. The CDR3 DNA is TGTGCCTGGACGGCGGGAGGTTCTAATGAGCAGTTCTTC.

The CDR3 DNA follows: TGTGCCAGCAGCTTAGAACAGTATCGTTCACCCCTCCACTTT. Encoded protein: CASSLEQYRSPLHF. The V call is TRBV7-9, the J call TRBJ1-6; D gene uncertain. Germline lookup yields CDR1 SEHNR and CDR2 FQNEAQ (reference sequence). Trimming cost V 1 base and J 9 bases, with 10 bases left between them. The CDR3 consists of 14 residues.

This clonotype was observed at least ten times. The chain carries TRBV4-2 and TRBJ2-1, with 8 positions matching TRBD2. V dropped 0 bases and J dropped 0; count of bases not matched to a gene: 1. The CDR3 is 16 residues long. Germline V lookup: CDR1 LGHNA, CDR2 YNFKEQ. The CDR3 DNA reads as TGTGCCAGCAGCCAAGAAACTAGCGGCTCCTACAATGAGCAGTTCTTC. The encoded protein is CASSQETSGSYNEQFF.

This clonotype was detected ten times or more. The chain couples TRBV20-1 to TRBJ2-3; D perhaps matches TRBD1 (5 bases). V dropped 5 bases and J dropped 3 bases, with 12 bases sitting between them. The CDR3 contains 13 residues. Germline CDR1 reads DFQATT; CDR2 reads SNEGSKA (reference sequence). As DNA, the CDR3 is TGCAGTGCTGATGGGGCCGTGACAGATACGCAGTATTTT. Its translation: CSADGAVTDTQYF.

This clonotype was seen a handful of times. V is TRBV7-6 and J is TRBJ1-1; the D gene is possibly TRBD1 (5 bases). V was trimmed by 1 base and J by 6 bases, leaving 15 bases between them. This CDR3 contains 15 residues. CDR1 SGHVS and CDR2 FNYEAQ come from the germline V gene. CDR3 nucleotides: TGTGCCAGCAGCTTAGGACTTCAGGGTACCTCTGAAGCTTTCTTT. Amino acid sequence: CASSLGLQGTSEAFF. Together with reference TRBV7-6 and TRBJ1-1, the CDR3 gives the full variable domain: GAGVSQSPRYKVTKRGQDVALRCDPISGHVSLYWYRQALGQGPEFLTYFNYEAQQDKSGLPNDRFSAERPEGSISTLTIQRTEQRDSAMYRCASSLGLQGTSEAFFGQGTRLTVV.

This clonotype occurred a few times. The chain uses TRBV20-1 and TRBJ2-7, with TRBD2 matching over 10 bases. Per germline, CDR1 DFQATT and CDR2 SNEGSKA (reference sequence). V lost 4 bases to trimming and J lost 1 base; unmatched junction nucleotides: 1. The CDR3 is made up of 13 amino acids. The DNA for the CDR3 is TGCAGTGCTAAAGCGGGAGGGTCCTACGAGCAGTACTTC. Translation gives CSAKAGGSYEQYF.

This clonotype was seen a few times. V gene TRBV5-8 combines with J gene TRBJ1-6; possible D gene TRBD1, 6 bases. The CDR3 totals 17 residues. Trimming cost V 3 bases and J 5 bases, with 18 bases left between them. Germline V CDR1 and CDR2: SGHTS, YDEGEE. CDR3 nucleotide sequence: TGTGCCAGCAGCTCACGATCCGGGGGCATGGATAATTCACCCCTCCACTTT. Translating gives CASSSRSGGMDNSPLHF.

Only a few counts were recorded for this clonotype. In DNA, the CDR3 is TGTGCCAGCAGTTACCGAGGACTAACCCGCTCCTACAATGAGCAGTTCTTC. Translated: CASSYRGLTRSYNEQFF. The chain employs TRBV6-5 and TRBJ2-1; TRBD2 might be the D (6 bases). There are 17 residues in the CDR3. Germline CDR1 is MNHEY and CDR2 is SVGAGI. Trimming removed 2 bases at V and 0 bases at J, with 14 bases between.

This clonotype came up a few times. The chain links TRBV7-6 to TRBJ2-7; 9 bases agree with TRBD1. The CDR3 consists of 15 residues. Losses at the gene ends were 5 bases for V and 2 bases for J; bases not matched to a gene: 7. Per germline, CDR1 SGHVS and CDR2 FNYEAQ. The CDR3 DNA sequence: TGTGCCAGCAGCCTAGGACAGGGGACCCCCTACGAGCAGTACTTC. Residues: CASSLGQGTPYEQYF.